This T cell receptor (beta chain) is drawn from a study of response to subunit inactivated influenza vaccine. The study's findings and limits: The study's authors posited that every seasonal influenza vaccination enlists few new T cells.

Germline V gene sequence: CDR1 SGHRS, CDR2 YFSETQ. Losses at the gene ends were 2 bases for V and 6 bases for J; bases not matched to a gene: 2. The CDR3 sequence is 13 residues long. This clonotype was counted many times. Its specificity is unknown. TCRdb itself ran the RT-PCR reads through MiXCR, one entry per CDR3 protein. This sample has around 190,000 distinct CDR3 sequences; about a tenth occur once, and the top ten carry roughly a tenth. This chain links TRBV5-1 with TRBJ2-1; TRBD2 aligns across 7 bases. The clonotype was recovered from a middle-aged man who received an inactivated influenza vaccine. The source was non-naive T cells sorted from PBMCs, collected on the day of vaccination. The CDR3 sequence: CASSLTGGNEQFF. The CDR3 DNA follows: TGCGCCAGCAGCTTAACGGGAGGCAATGAGCAGTTCTTC.